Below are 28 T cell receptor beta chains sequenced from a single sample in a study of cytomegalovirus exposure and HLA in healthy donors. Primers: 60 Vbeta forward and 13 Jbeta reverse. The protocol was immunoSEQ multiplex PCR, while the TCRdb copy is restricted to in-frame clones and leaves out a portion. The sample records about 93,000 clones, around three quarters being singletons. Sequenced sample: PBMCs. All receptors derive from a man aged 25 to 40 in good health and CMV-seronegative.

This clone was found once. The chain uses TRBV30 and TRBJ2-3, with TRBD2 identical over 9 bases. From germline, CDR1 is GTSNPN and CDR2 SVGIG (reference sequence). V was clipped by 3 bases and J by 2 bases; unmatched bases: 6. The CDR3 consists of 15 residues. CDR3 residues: CAWSFSGGPTDTQYF. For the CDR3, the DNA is TGTGCCTGGAGCTTTAGCGGGGGTCCCACAGATACGCAGTATTTT.

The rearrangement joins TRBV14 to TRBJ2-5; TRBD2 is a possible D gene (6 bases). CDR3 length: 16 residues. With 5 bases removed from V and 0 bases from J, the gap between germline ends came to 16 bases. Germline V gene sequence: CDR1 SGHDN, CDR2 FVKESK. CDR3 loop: CASSYSLLANQETQYF. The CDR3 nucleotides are TGTGCCAGCAGCTACAGCCTCCTAGCGAACCAAGAGACCCAGTACTTC.

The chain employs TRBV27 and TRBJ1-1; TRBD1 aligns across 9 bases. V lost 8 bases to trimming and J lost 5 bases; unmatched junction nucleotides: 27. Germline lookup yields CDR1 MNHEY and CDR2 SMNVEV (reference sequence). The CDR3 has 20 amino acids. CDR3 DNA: TGTGCCAGCTTTGGACCAACTCGGGACAGGGTCGATAGTTGGAAGACTGAAGCTTTCTTT. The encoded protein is CASFGPTRDRVDSWKTEAFF.

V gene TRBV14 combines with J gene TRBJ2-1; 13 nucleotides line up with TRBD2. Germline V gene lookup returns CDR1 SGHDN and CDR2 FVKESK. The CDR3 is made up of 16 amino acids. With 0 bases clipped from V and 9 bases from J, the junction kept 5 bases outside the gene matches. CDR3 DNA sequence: TGTGCCAGCAGCCAAGATGCAGGACTAGCGGGAGCTGAGCAGTTCTTC. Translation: CASSQDAGLAGAEQFF. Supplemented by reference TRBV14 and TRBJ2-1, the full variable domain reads EAGVTQFPSHSVIEKGQTVTLRCDPISGHDNLYWYRRVMGKEIKFLLHFVKESKQDESGMPNNRFLAERTGGTYSTLKVQPAELEDSGVYFCASSQDAGLAGAEQFFGPGTRLTVL.

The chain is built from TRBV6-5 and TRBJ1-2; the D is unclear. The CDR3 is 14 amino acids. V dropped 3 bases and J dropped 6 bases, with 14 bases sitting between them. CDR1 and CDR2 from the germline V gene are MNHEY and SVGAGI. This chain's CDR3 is CASSYLFERDGYTF. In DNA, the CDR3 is TGTGCCAGCAGTTATTTATTCGAGAGGGATGGCTACACCTTC.

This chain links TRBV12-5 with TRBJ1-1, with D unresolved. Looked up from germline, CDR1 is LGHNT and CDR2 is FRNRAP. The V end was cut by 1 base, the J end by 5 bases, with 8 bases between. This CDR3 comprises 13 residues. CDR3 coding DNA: TGTGCTAGTGGTTTGGAGGGAGGAACTGAAGCTTTCTTT. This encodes CASGLEGGTEAFF.

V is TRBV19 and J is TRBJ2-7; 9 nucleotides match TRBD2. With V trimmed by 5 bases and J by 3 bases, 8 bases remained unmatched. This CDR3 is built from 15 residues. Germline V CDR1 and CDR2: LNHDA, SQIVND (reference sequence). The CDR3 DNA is TGTGCCAGTAGTGCAAGAGCGGGAGGCCTCTACGAGCAGTACTTC. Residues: CASSARAGGLYEQYF.

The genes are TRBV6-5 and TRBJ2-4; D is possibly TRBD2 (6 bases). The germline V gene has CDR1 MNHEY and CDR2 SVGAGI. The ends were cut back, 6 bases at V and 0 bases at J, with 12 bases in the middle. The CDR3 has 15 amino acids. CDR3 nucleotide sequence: TGTGCCAGCAGAGATCTAGCGAAAGCCAAAAACATTCAGTACTTC. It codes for CASRDLAKAKNIQYF.

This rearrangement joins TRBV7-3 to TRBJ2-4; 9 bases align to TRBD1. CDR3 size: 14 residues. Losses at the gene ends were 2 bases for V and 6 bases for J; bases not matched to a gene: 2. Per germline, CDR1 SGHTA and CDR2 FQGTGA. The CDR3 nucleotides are TGTGCCAGCAGCTTACAGGGACAGGGAAACATTCAGTACTTC. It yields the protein CASSLQGQGNIQYF.

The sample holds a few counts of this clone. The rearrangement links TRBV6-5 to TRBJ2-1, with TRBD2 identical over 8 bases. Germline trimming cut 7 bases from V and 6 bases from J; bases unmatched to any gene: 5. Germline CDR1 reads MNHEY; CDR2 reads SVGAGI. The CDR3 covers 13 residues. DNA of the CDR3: TGTGCCAGCACACTAGCGGAAGTCAATGAGCAGTTCTTC. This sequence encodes CASTLAEVNEQFF.

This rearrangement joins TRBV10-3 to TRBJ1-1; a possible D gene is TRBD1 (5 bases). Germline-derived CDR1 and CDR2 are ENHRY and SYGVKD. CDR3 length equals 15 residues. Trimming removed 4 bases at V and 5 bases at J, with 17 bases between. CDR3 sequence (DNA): TGTGCCATCAGTGGATCGGACGGCCGGGGGACTGAAGCTTTCTTT. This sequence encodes CAISGSDGRGTEAFF.

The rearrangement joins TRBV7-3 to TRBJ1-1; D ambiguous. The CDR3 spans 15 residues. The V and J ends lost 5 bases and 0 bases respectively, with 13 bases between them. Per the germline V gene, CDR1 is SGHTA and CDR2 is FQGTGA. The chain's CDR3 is CASSPYPQMNTEAFF. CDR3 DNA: TGTGCCAGCAGCCCGTACCCCCAGATGAACACTGAAGCTTTCTTT.

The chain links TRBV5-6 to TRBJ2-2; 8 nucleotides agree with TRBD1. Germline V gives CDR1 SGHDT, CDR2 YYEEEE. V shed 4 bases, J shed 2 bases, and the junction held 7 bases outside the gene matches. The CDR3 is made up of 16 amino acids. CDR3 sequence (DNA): TGTGCCAGCAGCGGACGGGACAGGTTCAACACCGGGGAGCTGTTTTTT. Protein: CASSGRDRFNTGELFF.

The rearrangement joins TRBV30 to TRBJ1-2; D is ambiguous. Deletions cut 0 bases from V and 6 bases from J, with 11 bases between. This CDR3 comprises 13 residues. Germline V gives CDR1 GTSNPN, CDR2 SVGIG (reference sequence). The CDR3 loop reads CAWSVLPGDGYTF. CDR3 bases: TGTGCCTGGAGTGTACTGCCGGGTGATGGCTACACCTTC.

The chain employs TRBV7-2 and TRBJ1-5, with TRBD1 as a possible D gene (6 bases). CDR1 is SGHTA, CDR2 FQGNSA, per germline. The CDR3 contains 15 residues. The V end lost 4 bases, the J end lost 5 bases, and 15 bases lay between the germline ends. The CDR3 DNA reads TGTGCCAGCAGCTCCCGAGGGGGAATTGATCAGCCCCAGCATTTT. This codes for CASSSRGGIDQPQHF.

The CDR3 spells CASRGRDSGANVLTF. The CDR3, as DNA: TGTGCCAGCAGGGGGAGGGACTCTGGGGCCAACGTCCTGACTTTC. The chain employs TRBV11-3 and TRBJ2-6, with 7 bases lining up with TRBD2. The germline CDR1 and CDR2 sequences are SGHNT and YENEEA. The CDR3 consists of 15 residues. Germline trimming cut 6 bases from V and 0 bases from J; bases unmatched to any gene: 2.

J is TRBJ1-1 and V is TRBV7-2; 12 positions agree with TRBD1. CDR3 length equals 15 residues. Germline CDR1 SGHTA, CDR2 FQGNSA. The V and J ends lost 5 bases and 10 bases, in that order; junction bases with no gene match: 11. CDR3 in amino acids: CASSTTPGQGATAFF. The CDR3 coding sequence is TGTGCCAGCAGCACTACTCCGGGACAGGGGGCAACAGCTTTCTTT.

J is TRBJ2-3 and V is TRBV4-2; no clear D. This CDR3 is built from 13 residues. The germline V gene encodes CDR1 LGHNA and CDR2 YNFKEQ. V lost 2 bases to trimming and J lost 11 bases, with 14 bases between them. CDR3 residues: CASSQLTGSGQYF. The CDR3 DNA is TGTGCCAGCAGCCAACTAACTGGTAGTGGGCAGTATTTT.

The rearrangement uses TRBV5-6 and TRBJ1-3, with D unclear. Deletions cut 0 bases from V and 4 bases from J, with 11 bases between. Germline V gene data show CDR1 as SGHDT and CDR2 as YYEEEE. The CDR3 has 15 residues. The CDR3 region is CASSLAGDSGNTIYF. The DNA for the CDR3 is TGTGCCAGCAGCTTGGCCGGGGATAGCGGAAACACCATATATTTT. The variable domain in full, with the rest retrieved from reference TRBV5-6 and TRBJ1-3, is DAGVTQSPTHLIKTRGQQVTLRCSPKSGHDTVSWYQQALGQGPQFIFQYYEEEERQRGNFPDRFSGHQFPNYSSELNVNALLLGDSALYLCASSLAGDSGNTIYFGEGSWLTVV.

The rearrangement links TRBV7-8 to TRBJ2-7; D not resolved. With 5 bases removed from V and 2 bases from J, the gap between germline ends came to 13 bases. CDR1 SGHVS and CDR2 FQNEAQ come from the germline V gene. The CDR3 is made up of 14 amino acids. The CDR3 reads CASSPRPGPYEQYF. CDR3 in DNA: TGTGCCAGCAGCCCGAGGCCCGGCCCCTACGAGCAGTACTTC.

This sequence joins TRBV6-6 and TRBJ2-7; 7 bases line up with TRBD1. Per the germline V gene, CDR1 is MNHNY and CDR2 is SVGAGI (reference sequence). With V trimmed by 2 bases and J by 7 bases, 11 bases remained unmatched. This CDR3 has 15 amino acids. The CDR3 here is CASSYGQAQHGEQYF. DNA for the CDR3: TGTGCCAGCAGTTACGGACAGGCTCAGCATGGGGAGCAGTACTTC.

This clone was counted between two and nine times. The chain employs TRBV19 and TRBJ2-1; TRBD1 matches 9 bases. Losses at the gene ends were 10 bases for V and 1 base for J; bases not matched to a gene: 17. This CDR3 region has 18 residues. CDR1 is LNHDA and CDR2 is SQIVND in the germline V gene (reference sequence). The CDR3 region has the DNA TGTGCCACTCGAGTAGAGTGGACAGGGGCAAGGTCCTACAATGAGCAGTTCTTC. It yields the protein CATRVEWTGARSYNEQFF. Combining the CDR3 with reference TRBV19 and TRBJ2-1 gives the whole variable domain DGGITQSPKYLFRKEGQNVTLSCEQNLNHDAMYWYRQDPGQGLRLIYYSQIVNDFQKGDIAEGYSVSREKKESFPLTVTSAQKNPTAFYLCATRVEWTGARSYNEQFFGPGTRLTVL.

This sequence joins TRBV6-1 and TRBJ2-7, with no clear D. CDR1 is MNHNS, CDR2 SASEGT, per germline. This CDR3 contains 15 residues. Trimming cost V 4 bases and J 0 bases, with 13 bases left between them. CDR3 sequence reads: CASSGSFASSYEQYF. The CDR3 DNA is TGTGCCAGCAGTGGGAGTTTTGCTAGCTCCTACGAGCAGTACTTC.

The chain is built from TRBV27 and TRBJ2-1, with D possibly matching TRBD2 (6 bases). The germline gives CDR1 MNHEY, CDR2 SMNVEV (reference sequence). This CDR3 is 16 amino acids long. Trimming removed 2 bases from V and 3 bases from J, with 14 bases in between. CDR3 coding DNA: TGTGCCAGCAGTTTACTAGCGCAGGAGCTCTACAATGAGCAGTTCTTC. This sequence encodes CASSLLAQELYNEQFF.

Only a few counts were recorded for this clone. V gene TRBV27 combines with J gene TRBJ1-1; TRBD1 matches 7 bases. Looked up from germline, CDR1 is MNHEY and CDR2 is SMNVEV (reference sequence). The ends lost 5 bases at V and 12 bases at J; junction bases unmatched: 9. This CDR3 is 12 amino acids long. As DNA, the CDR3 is TGTGCCAGCAGTCTCCGACAGGGACAGACTTTCTTT. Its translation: CASSLRQGQTFF.

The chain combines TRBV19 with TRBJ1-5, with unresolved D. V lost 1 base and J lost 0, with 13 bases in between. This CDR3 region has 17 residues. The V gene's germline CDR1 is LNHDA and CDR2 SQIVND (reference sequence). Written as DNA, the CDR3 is TGTGCCAGTAGTATAGGTCTGGGAGGTTTTAGCAATCAGCCCCAGCATTTT. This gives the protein CASSIGLGGFSNQPQHF.

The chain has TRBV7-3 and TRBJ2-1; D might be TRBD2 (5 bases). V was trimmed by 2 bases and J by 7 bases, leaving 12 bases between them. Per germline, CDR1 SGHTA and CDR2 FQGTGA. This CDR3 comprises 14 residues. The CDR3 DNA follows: TGTGCCAGCAGCTTAGTGGGCCGGGGTAATGAGCAGTTCTTC. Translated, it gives CASSLVGRGNEQFF.

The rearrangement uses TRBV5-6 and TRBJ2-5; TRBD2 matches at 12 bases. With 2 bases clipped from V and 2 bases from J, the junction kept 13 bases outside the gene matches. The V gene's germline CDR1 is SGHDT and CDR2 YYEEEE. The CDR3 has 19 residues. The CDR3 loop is CASSFGPVGGLAGQETQYF. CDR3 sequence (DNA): TGTGCCAGCAGCTTCGGTCCTGTGGGAGGACTAGCGGGGCAAGAGACCCAGTACTTC.